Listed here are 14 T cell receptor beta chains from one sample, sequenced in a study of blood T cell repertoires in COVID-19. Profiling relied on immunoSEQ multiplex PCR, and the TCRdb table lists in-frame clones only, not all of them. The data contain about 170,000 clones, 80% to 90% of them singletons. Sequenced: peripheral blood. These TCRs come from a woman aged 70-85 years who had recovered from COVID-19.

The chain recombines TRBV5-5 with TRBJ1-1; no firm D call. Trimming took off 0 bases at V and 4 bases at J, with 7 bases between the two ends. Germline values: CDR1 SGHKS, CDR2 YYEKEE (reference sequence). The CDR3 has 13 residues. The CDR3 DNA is TGTGCCAGCAGCTTGGCCCCCAGCACTGAAGCTTTCTTT. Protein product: CASSLAPSTEAFF.

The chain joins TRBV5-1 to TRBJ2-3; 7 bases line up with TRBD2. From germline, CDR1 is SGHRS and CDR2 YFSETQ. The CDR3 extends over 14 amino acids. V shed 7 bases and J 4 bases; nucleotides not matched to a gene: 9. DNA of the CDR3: TGCGCCAGCCGACCTTACGGGGGGTCAGATACGCAGTATTTT. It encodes CASRPYGGSDTQYF. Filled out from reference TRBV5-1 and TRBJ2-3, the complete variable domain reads KAGVTQTPRYLIKTRGQQVTLSCSPISGHRSVSWYQQTPGQGLQFLFEYFSETQRNKGNFPGRFSGRQFSNSRSEMNVSTLELGDSALYLCASRPYGGSDTQYFGPGTRLTVL.

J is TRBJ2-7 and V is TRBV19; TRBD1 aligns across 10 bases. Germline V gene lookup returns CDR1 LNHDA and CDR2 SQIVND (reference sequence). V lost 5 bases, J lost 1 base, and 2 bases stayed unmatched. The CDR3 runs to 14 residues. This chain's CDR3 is CASSRTGGSYEQYF. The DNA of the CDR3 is TGTGCCAGTAGTCGGACAGGGGGTTCCTACGAGCAGTACTTC.

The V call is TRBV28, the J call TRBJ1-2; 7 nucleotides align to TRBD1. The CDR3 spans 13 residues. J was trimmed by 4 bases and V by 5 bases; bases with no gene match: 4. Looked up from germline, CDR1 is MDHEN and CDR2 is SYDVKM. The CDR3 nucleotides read TGTGCCAGCAGTACCGGGACAGTCTATGGCTACACCTTC. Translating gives CASSTGTVYGYTF.

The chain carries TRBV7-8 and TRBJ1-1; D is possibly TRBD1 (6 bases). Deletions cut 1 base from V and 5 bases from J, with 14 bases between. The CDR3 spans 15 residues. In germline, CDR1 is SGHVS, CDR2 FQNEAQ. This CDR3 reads CASSLGRGGRTEAFF. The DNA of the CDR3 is TGTGCCAGCAGCTTAGGGCGGGGGGGGCGGACTGAAGCTTTCTTT. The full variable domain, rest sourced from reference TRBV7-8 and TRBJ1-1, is GAGVSQSPRYKVAKRGQDVALRCDPISGHVSLFWYQQALGQGPEFLTYFQNEAQLDKSGLPSDRFFAERPEGSVSTLKIQRTQQEDSAVYLCASSLGRGGRTEAFFGQGTRLTVV.

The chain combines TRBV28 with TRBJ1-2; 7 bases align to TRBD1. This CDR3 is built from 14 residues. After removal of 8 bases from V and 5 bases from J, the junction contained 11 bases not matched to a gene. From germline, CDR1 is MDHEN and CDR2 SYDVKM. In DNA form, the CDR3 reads TGTGCCAGCGACGGACAGGATTCTTTGTATGGCTACACCTTC. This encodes CASDGQDSLYGYTF.

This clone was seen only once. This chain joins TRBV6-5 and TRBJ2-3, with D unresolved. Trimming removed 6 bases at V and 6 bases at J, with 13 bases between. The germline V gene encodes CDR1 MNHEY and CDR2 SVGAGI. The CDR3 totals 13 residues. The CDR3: CASRQAIEDTQYF. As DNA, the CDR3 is TGTGCCAGCAGGCAGGCGATTGAGGATACGCAGTATTTT.

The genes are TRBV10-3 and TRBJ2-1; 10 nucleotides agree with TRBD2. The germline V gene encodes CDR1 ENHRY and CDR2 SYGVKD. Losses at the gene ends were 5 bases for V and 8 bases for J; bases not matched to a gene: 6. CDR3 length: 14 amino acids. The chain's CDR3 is CAISTSGVPDEQFF. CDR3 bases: TGTGCCATCAGTACTAGCGGGGTCCCCGATGAGCAGTTCTTC.

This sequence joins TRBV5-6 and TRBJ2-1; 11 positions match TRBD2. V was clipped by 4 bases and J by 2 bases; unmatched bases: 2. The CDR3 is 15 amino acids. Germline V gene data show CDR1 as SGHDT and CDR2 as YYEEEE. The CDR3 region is CASSLGLAAYNEQFF. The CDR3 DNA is TGTGCCAGCAGCCTGGGACTAGCGGCCTACAATGAGCAGTTCTTC.

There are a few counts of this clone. The CDR3 loop is CSATTGVSSYEQYF. CDR3 nucleotides: TGCAGCGCCACAACCGGAGTATCCTCCTACGAGCAGTACTTC. The chain combines TRBV29-1 with TRBJ2-7; no reliable D call. Per germline, CDR1 SQVTM and CDR2 ANQGSEA. The CDR3 loop spans 14 amino acids. V was clipped by 7 bases and J by 0 bases, with 16 bases between them.

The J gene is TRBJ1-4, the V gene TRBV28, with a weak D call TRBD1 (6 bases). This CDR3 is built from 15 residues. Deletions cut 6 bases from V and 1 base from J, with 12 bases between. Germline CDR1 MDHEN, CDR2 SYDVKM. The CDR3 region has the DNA TGTGCCAGCAGCCGTTTACAGGGAACTAATGAAAAACTGTTTTTT. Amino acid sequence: CASSRLQGTNEKLFF.

The CDR3 DNA reads TGTGCCAGCAGTTACGGGGGGGTGGGTTATGGCTACACCTTC. Translation gives CASSYGGVGYGYTF. The genes are TRBV6-5 and TRBJ1-2, with D perhaps TRBD1 (5 bases). V was trimmed by 2 bases and J by 5 bases, leaving 12 bases between them. This CDR3 comprises 14 residues. CDR1 is MNHEY, CDR2 SVGAGI, per germline.

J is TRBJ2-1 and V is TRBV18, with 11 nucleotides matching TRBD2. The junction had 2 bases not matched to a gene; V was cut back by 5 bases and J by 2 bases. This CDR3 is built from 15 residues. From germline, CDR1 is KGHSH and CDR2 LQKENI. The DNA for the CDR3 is TGTGCCAGCTCATCGACTAGCGGGGCCTACAATGAGCAGTTCTTC. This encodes CASSSTSGAYNEQFF.

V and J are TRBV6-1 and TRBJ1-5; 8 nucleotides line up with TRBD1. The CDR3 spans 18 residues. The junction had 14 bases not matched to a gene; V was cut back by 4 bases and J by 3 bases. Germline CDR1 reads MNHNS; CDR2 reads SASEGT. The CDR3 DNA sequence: TGTGCCAGCAGTGGCCACAGGGGGTTAGGTTGGCCCAATCAGCCCCAGCATTTT. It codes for CASSGHRGLGWPNQPQHF.